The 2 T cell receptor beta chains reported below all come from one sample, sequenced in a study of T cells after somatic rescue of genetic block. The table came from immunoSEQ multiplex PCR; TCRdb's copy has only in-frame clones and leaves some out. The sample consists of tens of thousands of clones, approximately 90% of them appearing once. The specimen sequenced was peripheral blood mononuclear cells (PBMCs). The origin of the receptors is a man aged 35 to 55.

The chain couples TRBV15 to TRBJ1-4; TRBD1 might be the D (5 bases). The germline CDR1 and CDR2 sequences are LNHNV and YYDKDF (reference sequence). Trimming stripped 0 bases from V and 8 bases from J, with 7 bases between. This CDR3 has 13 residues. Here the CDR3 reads CATSRDRGEKLFF. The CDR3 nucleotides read TGTGCCACCAGCAGAGATAGGGGCGAAAAACTGTTTTTT.

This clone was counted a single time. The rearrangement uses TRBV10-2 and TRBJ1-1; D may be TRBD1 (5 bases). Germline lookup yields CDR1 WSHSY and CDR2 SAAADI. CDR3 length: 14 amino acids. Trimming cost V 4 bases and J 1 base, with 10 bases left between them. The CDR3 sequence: CASSGSGRNTEAFF. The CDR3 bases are TGCGCCAGCAGTGGGTCAGGGCGGAACACTGAAGCTTTCTTT.